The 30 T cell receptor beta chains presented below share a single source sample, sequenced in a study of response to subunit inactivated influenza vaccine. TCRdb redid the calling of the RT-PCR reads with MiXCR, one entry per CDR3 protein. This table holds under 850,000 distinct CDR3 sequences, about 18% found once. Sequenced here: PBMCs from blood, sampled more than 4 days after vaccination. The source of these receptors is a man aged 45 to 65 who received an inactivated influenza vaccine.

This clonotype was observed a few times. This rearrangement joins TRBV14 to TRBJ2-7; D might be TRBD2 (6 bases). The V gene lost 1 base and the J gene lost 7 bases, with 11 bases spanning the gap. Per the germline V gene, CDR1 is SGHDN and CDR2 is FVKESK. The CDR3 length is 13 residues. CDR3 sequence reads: CASSQVGGGEQYF. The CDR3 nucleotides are TGTGCCAGCAGCCAAGTAGGCGGAGGGGAGCAGTACTTC.

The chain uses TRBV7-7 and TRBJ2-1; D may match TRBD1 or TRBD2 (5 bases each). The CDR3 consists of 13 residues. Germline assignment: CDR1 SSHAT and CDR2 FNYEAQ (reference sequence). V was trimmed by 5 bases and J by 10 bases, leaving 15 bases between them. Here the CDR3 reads CASSARIGTEQFF. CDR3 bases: TGTGCCAGCAGCGCCCGCATCGGGACCGAGCAGTTCTTC.

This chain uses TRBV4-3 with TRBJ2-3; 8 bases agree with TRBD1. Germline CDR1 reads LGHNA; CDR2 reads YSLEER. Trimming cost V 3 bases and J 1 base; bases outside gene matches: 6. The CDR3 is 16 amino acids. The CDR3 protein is CASSHEQGEGTDTQYF. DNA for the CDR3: TGCGCCAGCAGCCATGAACAGGGGGAGGGCACAGATACGCAGTATTTT.

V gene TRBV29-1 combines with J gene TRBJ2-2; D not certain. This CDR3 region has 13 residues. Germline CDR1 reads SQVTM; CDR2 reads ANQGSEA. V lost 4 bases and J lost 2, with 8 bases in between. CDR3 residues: CSVVRTNTGELFF. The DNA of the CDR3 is TGCAGCGTTGTCAGAACAAACACCGGGGAGCTGTTTTTT.

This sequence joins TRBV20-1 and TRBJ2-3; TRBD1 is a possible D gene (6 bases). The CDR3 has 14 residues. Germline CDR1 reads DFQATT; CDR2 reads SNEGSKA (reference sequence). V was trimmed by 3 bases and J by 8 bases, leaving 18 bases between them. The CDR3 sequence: CSASTKAPQGTQYF. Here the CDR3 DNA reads TGCAGTGCTAGCACCAAAGCCCCACAGGGTACGCAGTATTTT.

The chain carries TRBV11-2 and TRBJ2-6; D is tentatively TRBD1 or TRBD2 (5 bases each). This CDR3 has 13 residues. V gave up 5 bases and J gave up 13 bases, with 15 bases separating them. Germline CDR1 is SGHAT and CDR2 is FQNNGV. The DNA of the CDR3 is TGTGCCAGCAGCATCGGGACCCCCTCGGTCCTGACTTTC. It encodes CASSIGTPSVLTF.

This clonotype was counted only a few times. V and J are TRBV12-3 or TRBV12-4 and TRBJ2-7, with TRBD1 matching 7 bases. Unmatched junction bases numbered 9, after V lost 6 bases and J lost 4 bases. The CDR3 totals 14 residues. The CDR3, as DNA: TGTGCCAGCAGCCCTTCGACAGGGAATTACGAGCAGTACTTC. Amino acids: CASSPSTGNYEQYF.

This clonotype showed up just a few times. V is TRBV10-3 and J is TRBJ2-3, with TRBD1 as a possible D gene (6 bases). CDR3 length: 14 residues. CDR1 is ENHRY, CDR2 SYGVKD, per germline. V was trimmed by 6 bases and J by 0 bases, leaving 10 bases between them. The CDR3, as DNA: TGTGCCATCAGGGTAGGGGGTAGCACAGATACGCAGTATTTT. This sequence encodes CAIRVGGSTDTQYF.

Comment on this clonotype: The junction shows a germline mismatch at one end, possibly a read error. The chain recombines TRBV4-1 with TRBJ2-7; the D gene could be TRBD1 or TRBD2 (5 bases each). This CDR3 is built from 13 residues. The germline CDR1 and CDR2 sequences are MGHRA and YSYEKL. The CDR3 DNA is TGCGCCAGCGGCCAATGGGACGGTTACGAGCAGTACTTC. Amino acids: CASGQWDGYEQYF.

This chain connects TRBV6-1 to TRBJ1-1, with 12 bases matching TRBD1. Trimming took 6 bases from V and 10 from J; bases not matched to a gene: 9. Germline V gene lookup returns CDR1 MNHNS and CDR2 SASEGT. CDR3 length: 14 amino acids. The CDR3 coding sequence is TGTGCCAGCAGGAAGGGGGACAGGGGGCAGGGAGCTTTCTTT. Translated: CASRKGDRGQGAFF.

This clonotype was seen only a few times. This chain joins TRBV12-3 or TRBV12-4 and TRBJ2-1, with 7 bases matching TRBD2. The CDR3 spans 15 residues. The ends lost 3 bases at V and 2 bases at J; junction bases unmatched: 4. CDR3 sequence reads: CASSLKRGAYNEQFF. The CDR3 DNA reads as TGTGCCAGCAGTTTGAAGCGGGGAGCCTACAATGAGCAGTTCTTC.

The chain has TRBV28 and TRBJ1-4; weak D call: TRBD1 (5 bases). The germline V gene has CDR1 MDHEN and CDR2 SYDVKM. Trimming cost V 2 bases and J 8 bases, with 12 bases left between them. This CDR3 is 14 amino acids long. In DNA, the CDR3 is TGTGCCAGCAGTTTAGACACCAGGGTCGAAAAACTGTTTTTT. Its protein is CASSLDTRVEKLFF.

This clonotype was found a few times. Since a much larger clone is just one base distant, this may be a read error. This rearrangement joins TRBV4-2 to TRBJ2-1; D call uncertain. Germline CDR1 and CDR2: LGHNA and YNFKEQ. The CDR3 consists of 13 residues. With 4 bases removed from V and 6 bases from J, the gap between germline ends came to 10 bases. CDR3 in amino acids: CASSPGPFNEQFF. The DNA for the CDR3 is TGTGCCAGCAGCCCAGGACCCTTCAATGAGCAGTTCTTC.

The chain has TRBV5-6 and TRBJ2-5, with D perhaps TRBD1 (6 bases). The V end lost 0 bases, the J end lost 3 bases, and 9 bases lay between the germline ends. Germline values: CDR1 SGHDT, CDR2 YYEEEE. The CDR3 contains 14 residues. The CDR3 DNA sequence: TGTGCCAGCAGCTTGGGGGGGCTGGAAGAGACCCAGTACTTC. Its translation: CASSLGGLEETQYF.

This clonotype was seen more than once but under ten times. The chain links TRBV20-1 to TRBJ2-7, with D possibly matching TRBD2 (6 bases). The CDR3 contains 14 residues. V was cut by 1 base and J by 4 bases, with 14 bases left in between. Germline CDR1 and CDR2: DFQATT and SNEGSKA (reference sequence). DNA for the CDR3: TGCAGTGCTAGAGGGTCCACGGGAGCTTACGAGCAGTACTTC. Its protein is CSARGSTGAYEQYF.

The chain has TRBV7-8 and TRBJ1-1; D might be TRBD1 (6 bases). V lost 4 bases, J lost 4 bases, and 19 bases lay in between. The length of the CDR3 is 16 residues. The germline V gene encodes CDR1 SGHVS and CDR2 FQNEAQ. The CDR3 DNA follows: TGTGCCAGCAGCTCTTGGGGGGGCGTTGGGGTCACTGAAGCTTTCTTT. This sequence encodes CASSSWGGVGVTEAFF.

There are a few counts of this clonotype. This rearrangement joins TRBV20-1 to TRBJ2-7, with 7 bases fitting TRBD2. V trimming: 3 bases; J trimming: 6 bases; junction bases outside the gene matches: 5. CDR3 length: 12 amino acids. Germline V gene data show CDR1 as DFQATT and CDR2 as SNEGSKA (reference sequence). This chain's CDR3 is CSARGPGGEQYF. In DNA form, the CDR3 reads TGCAGTGCTAGGGGCCCGGGGGGCGAGCAGTACTTC.

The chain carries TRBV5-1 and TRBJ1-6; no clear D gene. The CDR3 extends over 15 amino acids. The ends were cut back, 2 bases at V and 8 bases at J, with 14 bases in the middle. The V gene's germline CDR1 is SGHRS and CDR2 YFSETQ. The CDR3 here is CASSFVRAFYSPLHF. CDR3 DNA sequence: TGCGCCAGCAGCTTCGTCCGGGCCTTCTATTCACCCCTCCACTTT. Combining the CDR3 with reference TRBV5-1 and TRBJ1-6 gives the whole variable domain KAGVTQTPRYLIKTRGQQVTLSCSPISGHRSVSWYQQTPGQGLQFLFEYFSETQRNKGNFPGRFSGRQFSNSRSEMNVSTLELGDSALYLCASSFVRAFYSPLHFGNGTRLTVT.

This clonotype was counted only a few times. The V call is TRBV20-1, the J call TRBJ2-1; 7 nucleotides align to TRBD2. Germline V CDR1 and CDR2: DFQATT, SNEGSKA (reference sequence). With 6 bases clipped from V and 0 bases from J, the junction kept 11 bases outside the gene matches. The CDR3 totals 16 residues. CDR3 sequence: CSALTRAGYSYNEQFF. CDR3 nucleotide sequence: TGCAGTGCCCTGACCCGAGCGGGGTACTCCTACAATGAGCAGTTCTTC.

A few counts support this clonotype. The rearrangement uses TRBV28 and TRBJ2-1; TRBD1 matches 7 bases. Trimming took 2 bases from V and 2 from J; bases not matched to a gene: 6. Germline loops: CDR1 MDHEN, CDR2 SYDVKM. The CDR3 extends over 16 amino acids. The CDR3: CASSLTGAQTYNEQFF. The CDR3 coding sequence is TGTGCCAGCAGTTTAACAGGGGCTCAAACCTACAATGAGCAGTTCTTC.

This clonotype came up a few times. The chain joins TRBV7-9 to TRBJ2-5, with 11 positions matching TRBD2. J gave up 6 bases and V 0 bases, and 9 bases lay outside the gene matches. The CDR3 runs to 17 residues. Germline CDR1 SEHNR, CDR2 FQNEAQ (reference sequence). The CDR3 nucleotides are TGTGCCAGCAGCTTAGCGAGAAGGGGACTAGCGGAACAGACCCAGTACTTC. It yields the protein CASSLARRGLAEQTQYF.

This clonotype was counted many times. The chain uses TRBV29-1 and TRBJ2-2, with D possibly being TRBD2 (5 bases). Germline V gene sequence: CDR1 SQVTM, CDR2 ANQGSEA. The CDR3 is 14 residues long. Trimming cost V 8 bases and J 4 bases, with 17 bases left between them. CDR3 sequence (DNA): TGCAGCTCCCGACTGGGCGGGTCCACCGGGGAGCTGTTTTTT. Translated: CSSRLGGSTGELFF.

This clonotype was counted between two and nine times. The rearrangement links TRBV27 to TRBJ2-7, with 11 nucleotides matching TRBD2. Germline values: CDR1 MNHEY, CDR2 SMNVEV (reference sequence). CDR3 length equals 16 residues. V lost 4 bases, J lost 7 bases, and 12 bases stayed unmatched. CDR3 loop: CASSSGLAGFLREQYF. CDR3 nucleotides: TGTGCCAGCAGTTCAGGACTAGCGGGCTTCTTAAGGGAGCAGTACTTC.

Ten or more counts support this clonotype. The chain's CDR3 is CASSRPDSNYGYTF. The CDR3 DNA follows: TGTGCCAGCAGCCGCCCGGACTCAAACTATGGCTACACCTTC. This sequence joins TRBV6-2 or TRBV6-3 and TRBJ1-2; unclear D gene. The CDR3 has 14 residues. The V gene's germline CDR1 is MNHEY and CDR2 SVGEGT. V was shortened by 6 bases and J by 2 bases, with 13 bases between the two germline ends.

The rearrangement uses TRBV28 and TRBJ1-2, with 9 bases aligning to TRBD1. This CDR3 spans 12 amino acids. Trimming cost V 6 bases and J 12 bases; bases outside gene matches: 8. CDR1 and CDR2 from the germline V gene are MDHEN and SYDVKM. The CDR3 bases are TGTGCCAGCAGCCCAGGACAGGGGCCCGACACCTTC. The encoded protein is CASSPGQGPDTF.

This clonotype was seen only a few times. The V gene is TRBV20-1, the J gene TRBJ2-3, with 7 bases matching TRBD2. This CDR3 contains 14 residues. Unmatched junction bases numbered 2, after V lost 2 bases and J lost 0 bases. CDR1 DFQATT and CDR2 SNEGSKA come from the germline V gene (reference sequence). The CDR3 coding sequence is TGCAGTGCTAGACCGGGGGGAAGCACAGATACGCAGTATTTT. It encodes CSARPGGSTDTQYF.

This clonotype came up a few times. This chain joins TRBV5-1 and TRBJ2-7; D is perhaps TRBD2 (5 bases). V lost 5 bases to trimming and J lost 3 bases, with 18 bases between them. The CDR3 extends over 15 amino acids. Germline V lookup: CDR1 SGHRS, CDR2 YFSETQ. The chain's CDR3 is CASSSDPGVHYEQYF. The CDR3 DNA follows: TGCGCCAGCAGTTCGGACCCCGGGGTTCACTACGAGCAGTACTTC.

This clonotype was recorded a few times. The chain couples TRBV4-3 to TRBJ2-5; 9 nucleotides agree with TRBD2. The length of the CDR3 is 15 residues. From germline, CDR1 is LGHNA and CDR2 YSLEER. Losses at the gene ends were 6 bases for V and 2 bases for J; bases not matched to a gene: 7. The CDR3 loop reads CASSLWTSAQETQYF. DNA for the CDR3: TGCGCCAGCAGTTTATGGACTAGCGCTCAAGAGACCCAGTACTTC.

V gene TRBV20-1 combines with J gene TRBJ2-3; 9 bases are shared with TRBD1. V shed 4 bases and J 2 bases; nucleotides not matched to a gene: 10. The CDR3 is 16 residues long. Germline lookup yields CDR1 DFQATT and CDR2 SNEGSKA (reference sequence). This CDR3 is CSATKPGTGITDTQYF. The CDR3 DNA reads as TGCAGTGCTACAAAACCCGGGACAGGGATCACAGATACGCAGTATTTT.

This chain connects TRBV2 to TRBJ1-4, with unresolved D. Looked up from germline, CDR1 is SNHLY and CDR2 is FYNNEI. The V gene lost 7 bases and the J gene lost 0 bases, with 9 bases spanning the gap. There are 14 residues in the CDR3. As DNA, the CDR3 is TGTGCCAGCACGACATTTGCAACTAATGAAAAACTGTTTTTT. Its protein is CASTTFATNEKLFF.